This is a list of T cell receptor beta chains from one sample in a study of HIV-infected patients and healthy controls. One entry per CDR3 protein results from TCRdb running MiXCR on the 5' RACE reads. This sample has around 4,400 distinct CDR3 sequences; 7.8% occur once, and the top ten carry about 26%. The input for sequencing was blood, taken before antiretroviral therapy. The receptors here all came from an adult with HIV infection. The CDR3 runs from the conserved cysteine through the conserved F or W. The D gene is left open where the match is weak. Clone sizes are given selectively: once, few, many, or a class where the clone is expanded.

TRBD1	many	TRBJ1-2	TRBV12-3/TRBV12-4	CASSFRDRAQTF	TGTGCCAGCAGTTTCCGGGACAGGGCTCAAACCTTC
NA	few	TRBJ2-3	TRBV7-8	CASSLSVTGGHSTDTQYF	TGTGCCAGCAGCTTAAGTGTGACGGGCGGGCATAGCACAGATACGCAGTATTTT
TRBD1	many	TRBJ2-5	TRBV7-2	CASSLGDRGRGETQYF	TGTGCCAGCAGCTTGGGGGACAGGGGGCGCGGAGAGACCCAGTACTTC
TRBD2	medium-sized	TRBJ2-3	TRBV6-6	CASSYSRGGNTDTQYF	TGTGCCAGCAGTTACTCCCGGGGGGGGAACACAGATACGCAGTATTTT
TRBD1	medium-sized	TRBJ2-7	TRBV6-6	CASSSHRGKEGEQYF	TGTGCCAGCAGTTCCCACAGGGGGAAGGAGGGCGAGCAGTACTTC
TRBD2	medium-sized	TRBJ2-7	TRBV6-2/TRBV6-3	CASSSPGTSGYEQYF	TGTGCCAGCAGTTCGCCCGGGACTAGCGGCTACGAGCAGTACTTC
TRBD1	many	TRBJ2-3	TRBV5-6	CASSLAYGQGRADTQYF	TGTGCCAGCAGCTTGGCCTACGGACAGGGTCGGGCAGATACGCAGTATTTT
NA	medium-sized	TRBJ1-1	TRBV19	CASDMNTEAFF	TGTGCCAGTGACATGAACACTGAAGCTTTCTTT
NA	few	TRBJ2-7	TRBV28	CASSFPTSAGSSYEQYF	TGTGCCAGCAGTTTCCCTACGTCCGCGGGCAGCTCCTACGAGCAGTACTTC
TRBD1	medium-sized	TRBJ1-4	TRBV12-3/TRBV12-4	CASSTGTGPGKLFF	TGTGCCAGCAGTACCGGGACAGGGCCTGGAAAACTGTTTTTT
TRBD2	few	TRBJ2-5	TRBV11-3	CASSLAPGRGETQYF	TGTGCCAGCAGCTTGGCGCCTGGGCGGGGGGAGACCCAGTACTTC
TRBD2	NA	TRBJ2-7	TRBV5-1	CASLPGGGTSGTYEQYF	TGCGCCAGTCTACCTGGGGGGGGTACTAGCGGGACCTACGAGCAGTACTTC
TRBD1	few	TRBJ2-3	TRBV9	CASSPGTGTTDTQYF	TGTGCCAGCAGCCCCGGGACAGGGACCACAGATACGCAGTATTTT
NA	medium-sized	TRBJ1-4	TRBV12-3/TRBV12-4	CASSIAVGLSKLFF	TGTGCCAGCAGTATAGCTGTGGGGTTGTCAAAACTGTTTTTT
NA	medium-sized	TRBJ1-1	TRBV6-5	CASSVQGTTEAFF	TGTGCCAGCAGCGTACAAGGGACCACTGAAGCTTTCTTT
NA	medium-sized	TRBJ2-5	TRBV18	CASSKGRTQETQYF	TGTGCCAGCTCAAAGGGACGGACACAAGAGACCCAGTACTTC
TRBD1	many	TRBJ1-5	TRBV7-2	CASSDGQGHQPQHF	TGTGCCAGCAGCGATGGACAGGGTCATCAGCCCCAGCATTTT
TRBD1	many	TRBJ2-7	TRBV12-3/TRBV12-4	CASSLGQGHEQYF	TGTGCCAGCAGTTTGGGACAGGGCCACGAGCAGTACTTC
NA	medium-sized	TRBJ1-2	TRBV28	CASSPPPSTYGYTF	TGTGCCAGCAGTCCCCCCCCCTCTACCTATGGCTACACCTTC
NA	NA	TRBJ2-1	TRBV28	CASSLTGPGAYNEQFF	TGTGCCAGCAGCTTGACAGGCCCTGGTGCCTACAATGAGCAGTTCTTC
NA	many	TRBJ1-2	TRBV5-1	CASSLESGGGYTF	TGCGCCAGCAGCTTGGAGTCAGGCGGGGGCTACACCTTC
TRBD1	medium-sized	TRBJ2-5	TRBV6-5	CASSGDRGYQETQYF	TGTGCCAGCAGTGGAGACAGGGGGTACCAAGAGACCCAGTACTTC
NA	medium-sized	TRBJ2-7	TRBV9	CASSVAVRGGEQYF	TGTGCCAGCAGCGTAGCGGTCAGGGGAGGCGAGCAGTACTTC
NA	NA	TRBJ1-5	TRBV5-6	CASSFSQGSPYSNQPQHF	TGTGCCAGCAGCTTCTCACAGGGTTCTCCTTATAGCAATCAGCCCCAGCATTTT
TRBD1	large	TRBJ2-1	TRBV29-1	CSVEFGTGYNEQFF	TGCAGCGTTGAGTTCGGGACAGGATACAATGAGCAGTTCTTC
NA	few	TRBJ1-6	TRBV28	CASSFRNSPLHF	TGTGCCAGCAGTTTTCGGAATTCACCCCTCCACTTT
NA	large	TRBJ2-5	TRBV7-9	CASSSYQETQYF	TGTGCCAGCAGCTCGTACCAAGAGACCCAGTACTTC
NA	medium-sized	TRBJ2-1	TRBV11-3	CASSGSGSYNEQFF	TGTGCCAGCTCCGGGTCAGGTTCCTACAATGAGCAGTTCTTC
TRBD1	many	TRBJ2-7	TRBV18	CASSLRDRGYEQYF	TGTGCCAGCTCACTTCGCGACAGGGGGTACGAGCAGTACTTC
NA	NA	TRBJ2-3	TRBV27	CASRPDSNGPADTQYF	TGTGCCAGCCGCCCAGACAGCAATGGGCCGGCAGATACGCAGTATTTT
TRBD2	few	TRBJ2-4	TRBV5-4	CASSHSGTRRDIQYF	TGTGCCAGCAGCCATTCCGGGACTAGGCGTGACATTCAGTACTTC
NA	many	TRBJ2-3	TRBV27	CASSLVGPGDTQYF	TGTGCCAGCAGTTTAGTAGGGCCGGGCGATACGCAGTATTTT
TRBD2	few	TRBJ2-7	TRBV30	CAWSPYVAGGSYEQYF	TGTGCCTGGAGCCCGTACGTCGCGGGAGGTAGCTACGAGCAGTACTTC
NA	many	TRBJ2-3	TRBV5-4	CASSLKQVHTDTQYF	TGTGCCAGCAGCTTGAAGCAGGTCCACACAGATACGCAGTATTTT
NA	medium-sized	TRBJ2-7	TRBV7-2	CASSPQTYEQYF	TGTGCCAGCAGCCCCCAGACCTACGAGCAGTACTTC
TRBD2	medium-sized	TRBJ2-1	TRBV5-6	CASSSPTSGSRSYNEQFF	TGTGCCAGCAGCTCGCCCACTAGCGGGAGTAGGTCCTACAATGAGCAGTTCTTC
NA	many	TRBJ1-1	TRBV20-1	CSAKWGGGTTEAFF	TGCAGTGCTAAATGGGGCGGGGGGACGACTGAAGCTTTCTTT
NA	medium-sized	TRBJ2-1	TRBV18	CASSPRRDSYNEQFF	TGTGCCAGCTCACCACGGCGCGACAGTTACAATGAGCAGTTCTTC
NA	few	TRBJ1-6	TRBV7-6	CASSPRENSPLHF	TGTGCCAGCAGCCCCCGAGAGAATTCACCCCTCCACTTT
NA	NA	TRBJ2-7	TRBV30	CAWSSSRSLAGQYF	TGTGCCTGGAGTAGTAGCCGCAGTTTGGCGGGGCAGTACTTC
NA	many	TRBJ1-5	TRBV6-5	CASSYRANQPQHF	TGTGCCAGCAGTTACCGGGCAAATCAGCCCCAGCATTTT
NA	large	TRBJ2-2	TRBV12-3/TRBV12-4	CASRRQDTGELFF	TGTGCCAGCAGAAGACAGGACACCGGGGAGCTGTTTTTT
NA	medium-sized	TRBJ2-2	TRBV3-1	CASSHKKGLGTGELFF	TGTGCCAGCAGCCATAAGAAGGGGCTGGGGACCGGGGAGCTGTTTTTT
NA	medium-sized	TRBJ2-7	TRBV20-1	CSARVAGFHEQYF	TGCAGTGCTAGAGTGGCAGGGTTCCACGAGCAGTACTTC
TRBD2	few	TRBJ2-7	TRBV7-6	CASSLRGGPQDEQYF	TGTGCCAGCAGCCTACGGGGGGGTCCCCAGGACGAGCAGTACTTC
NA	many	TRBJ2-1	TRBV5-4	CASSLGLLGSYNEQFF	TGTGCCAGCAGCTTGGGGCTGTTAGGCTCCTACAATGAGCAGTTCTTC
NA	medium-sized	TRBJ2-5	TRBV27	CASSSGMGETQYF	TGTGCCAGCAGTTCCGGAATGGGGGAGACCCAGTACTTC
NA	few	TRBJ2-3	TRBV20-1	CSARVSFRTDTQYF	TGCAGTGCTAGAGTGAGCTTTCGCACAGATACGCAGTATTTT
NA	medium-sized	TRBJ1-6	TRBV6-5	CASSYAGQYNSPLHF	TGTGCCAGCAGTTACGCCGGACAGTATAATTCACCCCTCCACTTT
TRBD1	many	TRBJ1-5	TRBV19	CASSFTGGWSQPQHF	TGTGCCAGTAGTTTTACAGGGGGTTGGAGTCAGCCCCAGCATTTT
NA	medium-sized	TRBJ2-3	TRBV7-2	CASSPDSGGTDTQYF	TGTGCCAGCAGCCCGGACTCCGGGGGAACAGATACGCAGTATTTT
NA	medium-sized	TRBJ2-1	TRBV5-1	CASSLSSSYNEQFF	TGCGCCAGCAGCCTGTCTAGCTCCTACAATGAGCAGTTCTTC
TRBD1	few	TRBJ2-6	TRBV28	CASREGGQGTGANVLTF	TGTGCCAGCAGAGAGGGGGGACAGGGAACAGGGGCCAACGTCCTGACTTTC
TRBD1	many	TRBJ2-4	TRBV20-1	CSARVYGGTGKNIQYF	TGCAGTGCTAGAGTATATGGGGGGACAGGGAAAAACATTCAGTACTTC
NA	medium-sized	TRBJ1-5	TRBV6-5	CASSYSLDQPQHF	TGTGCCAGCAGTTACTCTCTTGATCAGCCCCAGCATTTT
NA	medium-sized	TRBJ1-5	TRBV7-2	CASSSWDGGQPQHF	TGTGCCAGCAGCTCCTGGGACGGGGGACAGCCCCAGCATTTT
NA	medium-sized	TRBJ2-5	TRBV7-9	CASSKPGDFEPQYF	TGTGCCAGCAGCAAACCAGGGGATTTTGAACCCCAGTACTTC